This entry features one T cell receptor beta chain sequence. Its matching antigen is unknown. The data derive from a study of OX40 agonist ivuxolimab in advanced cancers. Looking at the study overall: Recorded diagnoses for dose-escalation patients were hepatocellular carcinoma, melanoma, renal cell or head and neck cancer. Study findings and constraints: Both blood CD4+ and CD8+ T cells showed clonal growth by week 6 at 0.1 to 3.0 mg/kg. Also showing low normalized T-cell clonal expansion were some of the nonresponders.

Produced via immunoSEQ multiplex PCR; TCRdb's table is partial and in-frame only. The repertoire consists of just under 65,000 clones, with just under 85% occurring once and the leading ten covering 9.8%. The germline CDR1 and CDR2 sequences are SEHNR and FQNEAQ (reference sequence). Trimming took off 4 bases at V and 1 base at J, with 11 bases between the two ends. The CDR3 covers 16 residues. This rearrangement joins TRBV7-9 to TRBJ1-6; no clear D gene. The specimen was CD4+ or CD8+ T cells sorted from blood, collected in a trial of the OX40 agonist ivuxolimab. This TCR was recovered from an adult with an advanced solid tumor such as melanoma, head and neck, liver or kidney cancer. CDR3 in DNA: TGTGCCAGCAGCTCCAGCGGAAGGTCCTATAATTCACCCCTCCACTTT. Its protein is CASSSSGRSYNSPLHF.